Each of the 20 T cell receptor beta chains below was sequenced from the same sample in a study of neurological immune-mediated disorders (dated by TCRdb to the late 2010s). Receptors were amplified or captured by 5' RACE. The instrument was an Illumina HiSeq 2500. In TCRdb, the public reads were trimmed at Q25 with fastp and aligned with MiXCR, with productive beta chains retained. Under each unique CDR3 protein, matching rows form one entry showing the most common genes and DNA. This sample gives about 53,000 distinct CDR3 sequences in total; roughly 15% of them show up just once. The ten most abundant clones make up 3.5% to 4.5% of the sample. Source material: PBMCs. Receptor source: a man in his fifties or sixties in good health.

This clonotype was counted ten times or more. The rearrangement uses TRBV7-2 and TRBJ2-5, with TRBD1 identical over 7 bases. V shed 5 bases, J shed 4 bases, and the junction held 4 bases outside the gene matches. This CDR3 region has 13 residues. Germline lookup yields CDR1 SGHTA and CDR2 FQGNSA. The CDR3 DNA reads TGTGCCAGCAGCCCGGGGACAGTAGAGACCCAGTACTTC. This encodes CASSPGTVETQYF.

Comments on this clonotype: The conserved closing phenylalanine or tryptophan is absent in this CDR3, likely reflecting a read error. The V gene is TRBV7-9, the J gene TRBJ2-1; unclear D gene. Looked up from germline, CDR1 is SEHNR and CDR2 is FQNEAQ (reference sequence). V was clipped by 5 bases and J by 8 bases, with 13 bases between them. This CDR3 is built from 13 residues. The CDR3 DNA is TGTGCCAGCAGCCGAAGTCTATGGGATGAGCAGTTCTTA. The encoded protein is CASSRSLWDEQFL.

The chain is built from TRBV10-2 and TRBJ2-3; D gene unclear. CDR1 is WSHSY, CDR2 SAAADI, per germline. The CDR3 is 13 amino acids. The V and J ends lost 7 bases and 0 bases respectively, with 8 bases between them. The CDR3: CASIGRSTDTQYF. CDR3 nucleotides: TGCGCCAGCATAGGCAGAAGCACAGATACGCAGTATTTT.

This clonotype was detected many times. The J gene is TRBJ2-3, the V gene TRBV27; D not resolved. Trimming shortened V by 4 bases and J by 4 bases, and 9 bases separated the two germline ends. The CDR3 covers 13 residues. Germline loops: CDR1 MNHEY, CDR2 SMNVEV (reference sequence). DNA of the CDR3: TGTGCCAGCAGTTCCCAAGGCGCAGATACGCAGTATTTT. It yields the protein CASSSQGADTQYF.

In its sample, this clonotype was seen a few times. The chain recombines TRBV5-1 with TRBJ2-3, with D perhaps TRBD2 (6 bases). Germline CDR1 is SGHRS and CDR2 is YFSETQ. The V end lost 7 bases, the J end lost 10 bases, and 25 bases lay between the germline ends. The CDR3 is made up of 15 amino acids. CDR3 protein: CASRRLGTDQGAQYF. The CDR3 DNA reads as TGCGCCAGCCGTCGCCTAGGGACTGACCAAGGGGCGCAGTATTTT.

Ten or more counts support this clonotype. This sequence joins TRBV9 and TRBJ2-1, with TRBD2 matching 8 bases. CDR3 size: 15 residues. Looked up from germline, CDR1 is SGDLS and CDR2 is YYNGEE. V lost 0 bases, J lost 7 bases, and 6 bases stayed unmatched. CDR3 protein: CASSVENSGNNEQFF. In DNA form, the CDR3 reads TGTGCCAGCAGCGTAGAAAATAGCGGGAATAATGAGCAGTTCTTC.

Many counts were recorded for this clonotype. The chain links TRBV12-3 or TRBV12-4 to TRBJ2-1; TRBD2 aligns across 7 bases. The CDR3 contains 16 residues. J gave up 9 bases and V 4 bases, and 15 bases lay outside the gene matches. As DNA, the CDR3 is TGTGCCAGCAGTTCTAGGACTAGGAATCATCGACCTGAGCAGTTCTTC. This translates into CASSSRTRNHRPEQFF.

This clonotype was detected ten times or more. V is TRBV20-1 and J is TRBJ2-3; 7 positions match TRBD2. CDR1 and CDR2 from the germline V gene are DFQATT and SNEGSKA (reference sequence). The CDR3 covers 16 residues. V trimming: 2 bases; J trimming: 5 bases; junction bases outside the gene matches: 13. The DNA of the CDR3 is TGCAGTGCTAGACCTCTCCTAGCGGCCGTGGAAGATACGCAGTATTTT. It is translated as CSARPLLAAVEDTQYF.

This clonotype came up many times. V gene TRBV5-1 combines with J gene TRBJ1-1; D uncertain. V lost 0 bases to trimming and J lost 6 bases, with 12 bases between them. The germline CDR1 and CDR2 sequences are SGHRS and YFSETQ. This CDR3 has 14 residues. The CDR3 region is CASSLDTWSAEAFF. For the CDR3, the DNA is TGCGCCAGCAGCTTGGACACCTGGAGCGCTGAAGCTTTCTTT.

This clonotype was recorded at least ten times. The CDR3 DNA is TGTGCCAGCAGCTTATCCGACGTCTACAATGAGCAGTTCTTC. Amino acids: CASSLSDVYNEQFF. The chain combines TRBV7-2 with TRBJ2-1; no clear D. The V end was cut by 2 bases, the J end by 3 bases, with 8 bases between. The germline gives CDR1 SGHTA, CDR2 FQGNSA. The CDR3 is 14 amino acids. The variable domain in full, with the rest retrieved from reference TRBV7-2 and TRBJ2-1, is GAGVSQSPSNKVTEKGKDVELRCDPISGHTALYWYRQSLGQGLEFLIYFQGNSAPDKSGLPSDRFSAERTGGSVSTLTIQRTQQEDSAVYLCASSLSDVYNEQFFGPGTRLTVL.

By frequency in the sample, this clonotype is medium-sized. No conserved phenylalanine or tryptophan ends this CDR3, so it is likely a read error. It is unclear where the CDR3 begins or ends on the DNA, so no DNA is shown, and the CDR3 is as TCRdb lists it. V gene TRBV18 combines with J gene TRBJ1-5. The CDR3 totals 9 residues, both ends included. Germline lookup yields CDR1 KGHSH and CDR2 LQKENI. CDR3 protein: CASSPPSRS.

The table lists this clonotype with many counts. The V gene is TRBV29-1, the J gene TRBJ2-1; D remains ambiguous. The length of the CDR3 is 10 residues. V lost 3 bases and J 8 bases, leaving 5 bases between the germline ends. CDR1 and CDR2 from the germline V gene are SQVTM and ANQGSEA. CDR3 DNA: TGCAGCGTTGACCATTATGAGCAGTTCTTC. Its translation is CSVDHYEQFF.

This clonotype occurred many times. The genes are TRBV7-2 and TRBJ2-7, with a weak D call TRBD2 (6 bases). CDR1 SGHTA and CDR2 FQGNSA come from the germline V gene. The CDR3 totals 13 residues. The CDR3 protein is CATSTGESYEQYF. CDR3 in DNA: TGTGCGACATCAACGGGAGAGTCCTACGAGCAGTACTTC.

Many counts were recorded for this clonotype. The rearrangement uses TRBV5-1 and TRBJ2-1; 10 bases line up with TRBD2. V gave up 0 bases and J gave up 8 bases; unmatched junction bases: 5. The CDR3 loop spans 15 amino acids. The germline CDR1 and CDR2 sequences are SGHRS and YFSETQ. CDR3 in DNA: TGCGCCAGCAGCTTGGTTCCTAGCGGGAGTCATGAGCAGTTCTTC. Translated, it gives CASSLVPSGSHEQFF. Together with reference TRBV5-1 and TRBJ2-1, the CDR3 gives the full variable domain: KAGVTQTPRYLIKTRGQQVTLSCSPISGHRSVSWYQQTPGQGLQFLFEYFSETQRNKGNFPGRFSGRQFSNSRSEMNVSTLELGDSALYLCASSLVPSGSHEQFFGPGTRLTVL.

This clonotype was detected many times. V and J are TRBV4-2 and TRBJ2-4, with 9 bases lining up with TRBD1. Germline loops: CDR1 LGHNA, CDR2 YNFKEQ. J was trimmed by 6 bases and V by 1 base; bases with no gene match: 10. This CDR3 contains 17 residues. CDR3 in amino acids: CASSQAGLRDRVNIQYF. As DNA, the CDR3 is TGTGCCAGCAGCCAAGCCGGCCTCCGGGACAGGGTAAACATTCAGTACTTC.

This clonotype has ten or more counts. The CDR3 region is CATSRVVQENTEAFF. The CDR3 nucleotides read TGTGCCACCAGCAGAGTAGTACAAGAGAACACTGAAGCTTTCTTT. V is TRBV15 and J is TRBJ1-1; no firm D call. The V gene's germline CDR1 is LNHNV and CDR2 YYDKDF (reference sequence). Trimming pared 1 base from V and 1 base from J, leaving 10 bases between. This CDR3 has 15 residues.

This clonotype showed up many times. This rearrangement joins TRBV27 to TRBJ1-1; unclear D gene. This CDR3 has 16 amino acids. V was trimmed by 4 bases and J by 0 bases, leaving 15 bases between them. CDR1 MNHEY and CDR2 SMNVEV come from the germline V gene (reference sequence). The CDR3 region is CASSSNGGRMNTEAFF. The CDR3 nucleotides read TGTGCCAGCAGTTCCAACGGAGGGAGGATGAACACTGAAGCTTTCTTT.

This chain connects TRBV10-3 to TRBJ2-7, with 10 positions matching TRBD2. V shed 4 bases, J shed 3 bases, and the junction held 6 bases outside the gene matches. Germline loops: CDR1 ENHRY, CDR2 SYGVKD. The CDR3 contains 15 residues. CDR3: CAISALAGEIYEQYF. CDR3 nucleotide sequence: TGTGCCATCAGTGCCCTAGCGGGAGAGATCTACGAGCAGTACTTC.

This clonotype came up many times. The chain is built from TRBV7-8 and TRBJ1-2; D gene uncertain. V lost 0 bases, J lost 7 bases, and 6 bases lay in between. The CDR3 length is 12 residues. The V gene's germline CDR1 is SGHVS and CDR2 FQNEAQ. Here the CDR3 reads CASSLASAGYTF. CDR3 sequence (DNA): TGTGCCAGCAGCTTAGCGAGCGCTGGCTACACCTTC.

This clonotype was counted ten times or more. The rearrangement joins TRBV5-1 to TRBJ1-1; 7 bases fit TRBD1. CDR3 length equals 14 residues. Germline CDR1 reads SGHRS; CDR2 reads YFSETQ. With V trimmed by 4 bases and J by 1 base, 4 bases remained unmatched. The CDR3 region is CASSPRTGNTEAFF. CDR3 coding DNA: TGCGCCAGCAGCCCCCGGACAGGGAACACTGAAGCTTTCTTT.